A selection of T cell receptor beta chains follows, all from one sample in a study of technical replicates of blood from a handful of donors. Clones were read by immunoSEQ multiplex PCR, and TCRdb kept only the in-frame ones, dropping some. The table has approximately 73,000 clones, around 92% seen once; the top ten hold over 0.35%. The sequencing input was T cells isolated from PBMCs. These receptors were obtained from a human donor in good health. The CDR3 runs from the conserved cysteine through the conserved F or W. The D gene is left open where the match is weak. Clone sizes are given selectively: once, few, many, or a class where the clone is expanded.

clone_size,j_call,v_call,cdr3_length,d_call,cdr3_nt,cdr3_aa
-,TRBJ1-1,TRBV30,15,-,TGTGCCTGGACACCTACGAGACAGGTCAACACTGAAGCTTTCTTT,CAWTPTRQVNTEAFF
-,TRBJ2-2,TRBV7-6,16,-,TGTGCCAGCAGCTTAGCGGGGGCAGGTTTAACCGGGGAGCTGTTTTTT,CASSLAGAGLTGELFF
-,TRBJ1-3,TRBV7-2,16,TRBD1,TGTGCCAGCAGCTTAGACAGGGGGAGCTCTGGAAACACCATATATTTT,CASSLDRGSSGNTIYF
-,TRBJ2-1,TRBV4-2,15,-,TGTGCCAGCAGCACCACTAGGGTCCTACGGAATGAGCAGTTCTTC,CASSTTRVLRNEQFF
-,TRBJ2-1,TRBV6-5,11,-,TGTGCCAGCAACTCGGTCAATGAGCAGTTCTTC,CASNSVNEQFF
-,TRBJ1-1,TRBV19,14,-,TGTGCCAGTAGTATTGGGGGCATGAACACTGAAGCTTTCTTT,CASSIGGMNTEAFF
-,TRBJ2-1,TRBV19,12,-,TGTGCCAGTAGCGGGGCCTACAATGAGCAGTTCTTC,CASSGAYNEQFF
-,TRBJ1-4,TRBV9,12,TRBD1,TGTGCCAGCAGCGTAAACAGGGGAAAACTGTTTTTT,CASSVNRGKLFF
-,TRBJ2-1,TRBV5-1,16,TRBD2,TGCGCCAGCAACTTAGCGGGACTTGTCCGCTACAATGAGCAGTTCTTC,CASNLAGLVRYNEQFF
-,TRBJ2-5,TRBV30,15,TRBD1,TGTGCCTGGAATGCCGGGACAGGGGTAGGAGAGACCCAGTACTTC,CAWNAGTGVGETQYF
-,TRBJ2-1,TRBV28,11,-,TGTGCCAGCAGTTGGAGAGATGAGCAGTTCTTC,CASSWRDEQFF
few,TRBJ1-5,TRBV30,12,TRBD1,TGTGCCTGGGGGACAGGGGCTCAGCCCCAGCATTTT,CAWGTGAQPQHF
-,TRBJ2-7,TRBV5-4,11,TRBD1,TGTGCCAGCAGCCCAGGGGGCAGGCAGTACTTC,CASSPGGRQYF
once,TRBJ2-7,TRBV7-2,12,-,TGTGCCAGCAGCTTAGTCGGCTACGAGCAGTACTTC,CASSLVGYEQYF
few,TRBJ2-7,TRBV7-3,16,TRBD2,TGTGCCAGCAGCTTAACGCCCCTAGCGGGAGGATACGAGCAGTACTTC,CASSLTPLAGGYEQYF
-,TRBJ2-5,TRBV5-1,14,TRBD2,TGCGCCAGCAGCTTGGACGGGACTATGGAGACCCAGTACTTC,CASSLDGTMETQYF
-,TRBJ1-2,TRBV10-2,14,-,TGCGCCAGCAGTGAAGCATATAACTCCTATGGCTACACCTTC,CASSEAYNSYGYTF
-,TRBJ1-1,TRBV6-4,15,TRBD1,TGTGCCAGCAGGGGACAGGGGGCTTCACACACTGAAGCTTTCTTT,CASRGQGASHTEAFF
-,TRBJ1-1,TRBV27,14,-,TGTGCCAGCAGAATAGTAGGGGGGAACACTGAAGCTTTCTTT,CASRIVGGNTEAFF
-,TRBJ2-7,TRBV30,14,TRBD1,TGTGCCTGGAGTCAAGGACAGGGGGCTGGGGAGCAGTACTTC,CAWSQGQGAGEQYF
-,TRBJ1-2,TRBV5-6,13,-,TGTGCCAGCAGCTTTGCAGGGTTCTATGGCTACACCTTC,CASSFAGFYGYTF
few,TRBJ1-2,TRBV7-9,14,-,TGTGCCAGCACCGACCCCGGGAGCCACTATGGCTACACCTTC,CASTDPGSHYGYTF
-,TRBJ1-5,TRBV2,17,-,TGTGCCAGCAGTGAAGGTTCGGGAGACTTTAGCAATCAGCCCCAGCATTTT,CASSEGSGDFSNQPQHF
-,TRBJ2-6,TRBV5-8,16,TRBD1,TGTGCCAGCAGCCTTGACAGGGGTGCTGGGGCCAACGTCCTGACTTTC,CASSLDRGAGANVLTF
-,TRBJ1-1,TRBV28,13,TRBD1,TGTGCCAGCAGTTTATTACAGGGGACTGAAGCTTTCTTT,CASSLLQGTEAFF
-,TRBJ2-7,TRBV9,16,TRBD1,TGTGCCAGCAGCCCCTCCGGACAGGCGGATTACTACGAGCAGTACTTC,CASSPSGQADYYEQYF
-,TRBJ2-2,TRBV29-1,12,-,TGCAGCGTCTCCAGGTCCACCGGGGAGCTGTTTTTT,CSVSRSTGELFF
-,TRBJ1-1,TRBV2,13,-,TGTGCCAGCAGCCCTCTATGGCAGGGTATGGCTTTCTTT,CASSPLWQGMAFF
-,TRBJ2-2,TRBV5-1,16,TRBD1,TGCGCCAGCAGCGTGGAGACAGGGGCGAACACCGGGGAGCTGTTTTTT,CASSVETGANTGELFF
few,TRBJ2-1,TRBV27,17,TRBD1,TGTGCCAGCAGTTTAACCGCCGGGACAGGGACCTACAATGAGCAGTTCTTC,CASSLTAGTGTYNEQFF
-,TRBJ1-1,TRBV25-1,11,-,TGTGCCAGCAGTCGACTAGCTGAAGCTTTCTTT,CASSRLAEAFF
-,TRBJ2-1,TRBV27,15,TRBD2,TGTGCCAGCAGCACTGGACTAGCCCAGGCGGGTGAGCAGTTCTTC,CASSTGLAQAGEQFF
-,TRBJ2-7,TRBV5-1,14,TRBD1,TGCGCCAGCAGCTTCCAGGGGGCGACCTACGAGCAGTACTTC,CASSFQGATYEQYF
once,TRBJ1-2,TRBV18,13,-,TGTGCCAGCTCACAAGGCCAGGGGCATGGCTACACCTTC,CASSQGQGHGYTF
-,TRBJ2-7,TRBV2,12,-,TGTGCCAGCAGTCTCTTCTCCTACGAGCAGTACTTC,CASSLFSYEQYF
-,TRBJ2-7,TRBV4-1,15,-,TGCGCCAGCAGCCAATTTTTGTCGGGGGCCTACGAGCAGTACTTC,CASSQFLSGAYEQYF
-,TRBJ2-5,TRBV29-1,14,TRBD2,TGCAGCGTCTCAGGCCTAGCGGGGACAGAGACCCAGTACTTC,CSVSGLAGTETQYF
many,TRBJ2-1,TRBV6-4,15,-,TGTGCCAGCAGTGCTCAGGACAGCTCCTACAATGAGCAGTTCTTC,CASSAQDSSYNEQFF
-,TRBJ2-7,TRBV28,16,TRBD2,TGTGCCAGCACCCTCGGACTAGCGGGAGACTCCTACGAGCAGTACTTC,CASTLGLAGDSYEQYF
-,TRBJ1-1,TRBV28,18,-,TGTGCCAGCAGTCTCGTGACCGGGGTCATAAATCTGAACACTGAAGCTTTCTTT,CASSLVTGVINLNTEAFF
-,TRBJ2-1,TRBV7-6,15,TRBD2,TGTGCCAGCAGCCTAGCGGTTAGCTCCTACAATGAGCAGTTCTTC,CASSLAVSSYNEQFF
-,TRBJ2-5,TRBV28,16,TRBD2,TGTGCCAGCTTAACTCCGGGGGGGGGAAAGGGGGAGACCCAGTACTTC,CASLTPGGGKGETQYF
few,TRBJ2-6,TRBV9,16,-,TGTGCCAGCAGCTTAGGGGAGTCTTCTGGGGCCAACGTCCTGACTTTC,CASSLGESSGANVLTF
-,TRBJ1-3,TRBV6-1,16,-,TGTGCCAGCAGTGGAACAATCAGGGGCGCTGGAAACACCATATATTTT,CASSGTIRGAGNTIYF
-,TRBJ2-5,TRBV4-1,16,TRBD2,TGCGCCAGCAGCCAAGATCTCGCGGGAGTGGGAGAGACCCAGTACTTC,CASSQDLAGVGETQYF
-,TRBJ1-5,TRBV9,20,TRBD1,TGTGCCAGCAGCGCCGATCCTTCAGGGGGCGGAATTTTATGGAATCAGCCCCAGCATTTT,CASSADPSGGGILWNQPQHF
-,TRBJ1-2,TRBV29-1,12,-,TGCAGCGTTGGTCGTTCGGACTATGGCTACACCTTC,CSVGRSDYGYTF
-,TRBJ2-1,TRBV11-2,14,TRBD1,TGTGCCAGCAGCTCAGTCCCCACAGGGGTCGAGCAGTTCTTC,CASSSVPTGVEQFF